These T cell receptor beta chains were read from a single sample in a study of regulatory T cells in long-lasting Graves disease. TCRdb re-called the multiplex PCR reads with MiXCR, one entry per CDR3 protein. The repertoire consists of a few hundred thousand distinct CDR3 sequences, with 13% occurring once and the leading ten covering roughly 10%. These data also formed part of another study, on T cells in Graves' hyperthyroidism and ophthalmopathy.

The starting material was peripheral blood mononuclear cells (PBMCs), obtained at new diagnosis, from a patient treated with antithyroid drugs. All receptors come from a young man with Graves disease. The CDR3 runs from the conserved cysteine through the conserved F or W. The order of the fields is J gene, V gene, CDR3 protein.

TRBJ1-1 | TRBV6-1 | CASRLGNLLSEAFF
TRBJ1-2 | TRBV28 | CASTPAVFYGYTF
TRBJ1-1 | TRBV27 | CASSSRSAFLSRTEAFF
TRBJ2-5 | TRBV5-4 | CASSWDTSTGKETQYF
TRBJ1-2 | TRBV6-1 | CASTQGAGGYTF
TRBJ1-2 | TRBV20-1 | CSASTDLGSYTF
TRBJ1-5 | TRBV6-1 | CASSEAGGLNQPQHF
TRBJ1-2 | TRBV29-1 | CSVFAGQGINGYTF
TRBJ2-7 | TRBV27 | CASSPDSSVGYEQYF
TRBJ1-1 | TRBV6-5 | CASSYSPGANTEAFF
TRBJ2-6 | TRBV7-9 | CASSLGGSSGANVLTF
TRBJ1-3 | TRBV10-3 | CAITQTGGGNTIYF
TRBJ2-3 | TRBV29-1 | CSVDRGAVTSTDTQYF
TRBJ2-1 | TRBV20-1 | CSEQGLAELTQYNEQFF
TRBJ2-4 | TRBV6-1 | CASRHSGLAGAHGIQYF
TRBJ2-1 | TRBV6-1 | CASRNGGQAVDEQFF
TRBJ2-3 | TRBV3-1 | CASSQTVARSTDTQYF
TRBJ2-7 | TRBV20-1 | CSASPQRGSPYEQYF
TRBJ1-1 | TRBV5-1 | CASSLRPPGPTEAFF
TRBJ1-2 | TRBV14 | CASSQGRGDRAYGYTF
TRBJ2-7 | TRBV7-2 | CASSPLEGGGFYEQYF
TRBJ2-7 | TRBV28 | CASSLPTTYEQYF
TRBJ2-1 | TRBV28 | CASSVGQGANEQFF
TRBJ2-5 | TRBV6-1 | CASRAAGGGSETQYF
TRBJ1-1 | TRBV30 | CAWSVGGNTEAFF
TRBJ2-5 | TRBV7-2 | CASSSRARGETQYF
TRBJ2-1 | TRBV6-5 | CASSYREGRFF
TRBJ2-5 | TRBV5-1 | CASSLAYTGGEETQYF
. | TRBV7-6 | CASSLGTTFPYEQYF
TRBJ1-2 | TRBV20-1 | CSGSVTNYGYTF
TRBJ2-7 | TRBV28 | CASSYLTGGSSYEQYF
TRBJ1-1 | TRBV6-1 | CASKLEGGLYTEAFF
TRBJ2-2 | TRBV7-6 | CASSLEGDYGTGELFF
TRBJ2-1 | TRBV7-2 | CASSFSLRDEQFF
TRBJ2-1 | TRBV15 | CATSRDVAAGALEQFF
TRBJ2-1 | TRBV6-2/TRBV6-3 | CASPRRLAGGRVNEQFF
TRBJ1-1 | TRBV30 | CAWSRANTEAFF
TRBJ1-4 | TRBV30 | CAWDGQGRRQLFF
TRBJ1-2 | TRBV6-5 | CASSYSRGTWGYTF
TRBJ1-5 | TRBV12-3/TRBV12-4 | CASRRQGVGQPQHF
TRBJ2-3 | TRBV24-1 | CATSGNNTQYF
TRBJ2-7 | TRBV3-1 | CASSQTPPSLAGAYEQYF
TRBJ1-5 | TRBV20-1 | CSASDGSNQPQHF
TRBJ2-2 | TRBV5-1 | CASTMTGELFF
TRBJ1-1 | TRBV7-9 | CASSFTLDTLTEAFF
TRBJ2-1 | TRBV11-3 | CASSLAGYNEQFF
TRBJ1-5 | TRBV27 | CASGHKRTGMGDNQPQHF
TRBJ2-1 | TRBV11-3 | CASRSDSSGRRQFF
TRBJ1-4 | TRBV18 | CASSAQGAPEKLFF
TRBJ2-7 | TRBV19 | CASGGGPSSYEQYF
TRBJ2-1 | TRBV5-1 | CASSAVTGGVNEQFF
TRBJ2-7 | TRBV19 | CASSIGVGTGDYEQYF
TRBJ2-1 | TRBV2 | CASIGTSFYNEQFF
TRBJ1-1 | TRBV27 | CASSFGTEMNTEAFF
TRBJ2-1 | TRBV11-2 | CASRPSGGANEQFF